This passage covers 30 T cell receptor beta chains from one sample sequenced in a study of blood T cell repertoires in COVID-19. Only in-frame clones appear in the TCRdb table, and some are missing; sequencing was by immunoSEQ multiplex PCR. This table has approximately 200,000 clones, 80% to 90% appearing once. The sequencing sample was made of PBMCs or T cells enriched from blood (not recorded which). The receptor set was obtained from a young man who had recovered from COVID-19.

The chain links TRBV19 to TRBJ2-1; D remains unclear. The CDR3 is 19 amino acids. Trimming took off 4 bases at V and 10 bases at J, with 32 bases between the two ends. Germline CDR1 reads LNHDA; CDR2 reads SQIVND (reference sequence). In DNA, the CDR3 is TGTGCCAGTAGTACCACGGCGGCCGATCTTCCCCGCTATCGTGCCGAGCAGTTCTTC. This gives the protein CASSTTAADLPRYRAEQFF.

CDR3 region: CASTEDSTGIMNTEAFF. For the CDR3, the DNA is TGTGCCAGCACTGAGGACAGTACAGGAATCATGAACACTGAAGCTTTCTTT. V is TRBV28 and J is TRBJ1-1; possibly TRBD1 for D (6 bases). This CDR3 region has 17 residues. The V gene's germline CDR1 is MDHEN and CDR2 SYDVKM. Trimming took off 7 bases at V and 0 bases at J, with 21 bases between the two ends. The full variable domain, with the rest looked up from reference TRBV28 and TRBJ1-1, is DVKVTQSSRYLVKRTGEKVFLECVQDMDHENMFWYRQDPGLGLRLIYFSYDVKMKEKGDIPEGYSVSREKKERFSLILESASTNQTSMYLCASTEDSTGIMNTEAFFGQGTRLTVV.

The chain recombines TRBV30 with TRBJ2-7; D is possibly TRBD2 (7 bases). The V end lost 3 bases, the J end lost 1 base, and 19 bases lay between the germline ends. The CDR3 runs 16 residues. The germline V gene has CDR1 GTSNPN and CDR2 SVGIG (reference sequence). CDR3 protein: CAWRDLRGGRSYEQYF. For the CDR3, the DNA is TGTGCCTGGAGGGATTTAAGGGGGGGAAGGTCCTACGAGCAGTACTTC.

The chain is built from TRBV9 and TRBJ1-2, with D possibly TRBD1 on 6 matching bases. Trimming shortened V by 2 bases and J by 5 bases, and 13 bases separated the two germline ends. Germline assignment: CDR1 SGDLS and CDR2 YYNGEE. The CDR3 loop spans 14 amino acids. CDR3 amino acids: CASSVQGSSYGYTF. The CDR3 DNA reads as TGTGCCAGCAGCGTCCAGGGGTCTTCTTATGGCTACACCTTC.

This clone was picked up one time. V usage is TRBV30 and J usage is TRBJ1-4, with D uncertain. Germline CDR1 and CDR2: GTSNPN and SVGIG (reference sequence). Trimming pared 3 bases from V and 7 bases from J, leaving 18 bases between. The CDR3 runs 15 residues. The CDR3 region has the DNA TGTGCCTGGAGGCACAGTGGGAGTGGTGGTGAAAAACTGTTTTTT. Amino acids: CAWRHSGSGGEKLFF.

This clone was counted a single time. This CDR3 reads CASSKTSGGAGELFF. CDR3 sequence (DNA): TGTGCCAGTAGTAAGACTAGCGGGGGGGCCGGGGAGCTGTTTTTT. This rearrangement joins TRBV19 to TRBJ2-2, with 14 nucleotides matching TRBD2. The CDR3 has 15 amino acids. The J segment lost 6 bases and the V segment lost 4 bases, leaving 1 base of the junction unmatched. The germline V gene has CDR1 LNHDA and CDR2 SQIVND (reference sequence).

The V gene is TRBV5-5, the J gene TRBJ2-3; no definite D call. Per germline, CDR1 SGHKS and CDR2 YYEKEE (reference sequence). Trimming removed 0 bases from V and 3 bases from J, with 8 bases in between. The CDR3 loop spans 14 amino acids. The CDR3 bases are TGTGCCAGCAGCTTGGCGCCCGGGACAGATACGCAGTATTTT. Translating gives CASSLAPGTDTQYF.

The CDR3 sequence: CASSWTGLIRNTEAFF. The CDR3 bases are TGTGCCAGCAGTTGGACAGGGTTAATTCGGAACACTGAAGCTTTCTTT. This chain joins TRBV5-6 and TRBJ1-1, with TRBD1 identical over 8 bases. The CDR3 spans 16 residues. The V gene's germline CDR1 is SGHDT and CDR2 YYEEEE. Trimming at V came to 5 bases and at J to 1 base, leaving 10 bases not matched to a gene. Using reference TRBV5-6 and TRBJ1-1 for the parts outside the CDR3, the full variable domain is DAGVTQSPTHLIKTRGQQVTLRCSPKSGHDTVSWYQQALGQGPQFIFQYYEEEERQRGNFPDRFSGHQFPNYSSELNVNALLLGDSALYLCASSWTGLIRNTEAFFGQGTRLTVV.

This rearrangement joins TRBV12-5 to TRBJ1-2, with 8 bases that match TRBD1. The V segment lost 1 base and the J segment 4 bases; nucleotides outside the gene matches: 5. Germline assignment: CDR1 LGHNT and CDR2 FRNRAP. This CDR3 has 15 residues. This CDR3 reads CASGLARDRIYGYTF. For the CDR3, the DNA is TGTGCTAGTGGTTTGGCCCGGGACAGGATCTATGGCTACACCTTC.

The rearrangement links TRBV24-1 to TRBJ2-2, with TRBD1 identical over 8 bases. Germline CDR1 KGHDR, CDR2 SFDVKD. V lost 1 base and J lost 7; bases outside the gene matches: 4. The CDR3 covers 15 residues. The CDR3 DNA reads TGTGCCACCAGTGATTTTGGACAGGGTATCGGGGAGCTGTTTTTT. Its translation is CATSDFGQGIGELFF.

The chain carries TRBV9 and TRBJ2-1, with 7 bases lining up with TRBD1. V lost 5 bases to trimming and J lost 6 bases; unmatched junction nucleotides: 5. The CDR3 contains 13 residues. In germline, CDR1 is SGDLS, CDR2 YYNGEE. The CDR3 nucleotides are TGTGCCAGCAGGTTCGGGACAGTCAATGAGCAGTTCTTC. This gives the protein CASRFGTVNEQFF.

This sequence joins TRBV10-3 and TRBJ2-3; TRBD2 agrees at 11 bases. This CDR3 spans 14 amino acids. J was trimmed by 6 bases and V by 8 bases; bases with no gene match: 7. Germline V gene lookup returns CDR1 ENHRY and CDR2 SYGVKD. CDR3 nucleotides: TGTGCCATCGCGGCTAGCGGGGGGAGGGATACGCAGTATTTT. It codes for CAIAASGGRDTQYF.

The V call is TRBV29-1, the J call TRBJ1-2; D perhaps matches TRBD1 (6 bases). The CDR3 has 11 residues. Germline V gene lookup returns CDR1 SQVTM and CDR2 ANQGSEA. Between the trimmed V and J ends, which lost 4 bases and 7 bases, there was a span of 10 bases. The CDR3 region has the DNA TGCAGCGTTGTACAGGGCTTTGGCTACACCTTC. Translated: CSVVQGFGYTF.

The CDR3 reads CATSEAGGPFYGYTF. The CDR3 DNA sequence: TGTGCCACCAGTGAGGCAGGGGGCCCTTTCTATGGCTACACCTTC. This chain links TRBV24-1 with TRBJ1-2; TRBD1 agrees at 8 bases. The CDR3 length is 15 residues. The J segment lost 4 bases and the V segment lost 4 bases, leaving 7 bases of the junction unmatched. Germline CDR1 is KGHDR and CDR2 is SFDVKD.

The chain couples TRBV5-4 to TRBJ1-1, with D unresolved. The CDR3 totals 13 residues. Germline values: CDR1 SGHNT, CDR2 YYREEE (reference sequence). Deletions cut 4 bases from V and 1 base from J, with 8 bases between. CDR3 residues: CASSRRQNTEAFF. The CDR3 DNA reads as TGTGCCAGCAGCCGCCGACAGAACACTGAAGCTTTCTTT.

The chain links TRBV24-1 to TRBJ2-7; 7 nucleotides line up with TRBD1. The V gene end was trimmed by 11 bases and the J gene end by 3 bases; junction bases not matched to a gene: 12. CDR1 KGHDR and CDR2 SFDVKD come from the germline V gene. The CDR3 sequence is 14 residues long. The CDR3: CARVPDRTNYEQYF. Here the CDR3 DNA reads TGTGCCAGGGTACCGGACAGGACGAACTACGAGCAGTACTTC.

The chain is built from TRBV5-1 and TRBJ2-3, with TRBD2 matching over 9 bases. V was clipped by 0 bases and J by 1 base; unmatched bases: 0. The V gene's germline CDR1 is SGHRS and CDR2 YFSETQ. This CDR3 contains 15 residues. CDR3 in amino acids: CASSLGTSGTDTQYF. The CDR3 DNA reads TGCGCCAGCAGCTTGGGGACTAGCGGCACAGATACGCAGTATTTT.

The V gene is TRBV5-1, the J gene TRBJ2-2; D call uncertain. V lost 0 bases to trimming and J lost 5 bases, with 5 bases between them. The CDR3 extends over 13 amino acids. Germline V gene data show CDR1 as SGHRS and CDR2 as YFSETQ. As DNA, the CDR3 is TGCGCCAGCAGCTTGGCAGTTACCGGGGAGCTGTTTTTT. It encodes CASSLAVTGELFF.

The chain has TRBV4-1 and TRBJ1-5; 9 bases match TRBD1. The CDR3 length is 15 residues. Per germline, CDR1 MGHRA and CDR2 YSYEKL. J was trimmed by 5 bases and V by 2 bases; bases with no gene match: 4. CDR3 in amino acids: CASSQLQGADQPQHF. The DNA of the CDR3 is TGCGCCAGCAGCCAACTACAGGGGGCGGATCAGCCCCAGCATTTT.

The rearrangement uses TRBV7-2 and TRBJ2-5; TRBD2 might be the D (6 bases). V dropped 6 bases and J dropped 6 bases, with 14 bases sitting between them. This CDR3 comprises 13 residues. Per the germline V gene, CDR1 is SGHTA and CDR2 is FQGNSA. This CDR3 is CASSRGDSKTQYF. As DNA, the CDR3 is TGTGCCAGCAGTCGCGGGGACTCCAAGACCCAGTACTTC.

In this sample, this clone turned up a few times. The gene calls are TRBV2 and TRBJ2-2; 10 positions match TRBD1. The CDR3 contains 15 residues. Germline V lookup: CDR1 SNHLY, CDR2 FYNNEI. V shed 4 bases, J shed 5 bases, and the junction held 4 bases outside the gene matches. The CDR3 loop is CASSVRDRGTGELFF. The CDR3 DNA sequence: TGTGCCAGCAGTGTACGGGACAGGGGAACCGGGGAGCTGTTTTTT.

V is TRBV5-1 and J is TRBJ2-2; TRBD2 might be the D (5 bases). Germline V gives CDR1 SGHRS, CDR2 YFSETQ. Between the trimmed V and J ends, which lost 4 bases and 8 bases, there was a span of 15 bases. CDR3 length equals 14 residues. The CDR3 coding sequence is TGCGCCAGCAGCCCCCGGACCGGGGAAGGGGAGCTGTTTTTT. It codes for CASSPRTGEGELFF.

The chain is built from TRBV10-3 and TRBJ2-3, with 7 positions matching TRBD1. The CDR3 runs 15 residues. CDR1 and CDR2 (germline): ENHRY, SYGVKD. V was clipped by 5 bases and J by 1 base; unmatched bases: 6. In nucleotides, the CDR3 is TGTGCCATCAGTAAACAGGGGTCCCGCACAGATACGCAGTATTTT. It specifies CAISKQGSRTDTQYF.

CDR3 DNA sequence: TGTGCCAAAGACACGAACTCTGGGGCCAACGTCCTGACTTTC. This gives the protein CAKDTNSGANVLTF. The chain couples TRBV11-3 to TRBJ2-6; D ambiguous. Germline loops: CDR1 SGHNT, CDR2 YENEEA. CDR3 length equals 14 residues. V lost 10 bases to trimming and J lost 0 bases, with 10 bases between them.

The CDR3: CAWSVLAGYHEQYF. In DNA, the CDR3 is TGTGCCTGGAGTGTACTAGCGGGGTACCACGAGCAGTACTTC. The chain uses TRBV30 and TRBJ2-7; 10 nucleotides line up with TRBD2. After removal of 0 bases from V and 5 bases from J, the junction contained 4 bases not matched to a gene. CDR3 size: 14 residues. CDR1 and CDR2 from the germline V gene are GTSNPN and SVGIG (reference sequence).

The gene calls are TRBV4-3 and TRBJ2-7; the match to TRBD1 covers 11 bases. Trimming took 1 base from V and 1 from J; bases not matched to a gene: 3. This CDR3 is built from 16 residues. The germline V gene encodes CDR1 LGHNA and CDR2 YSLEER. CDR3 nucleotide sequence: TGCGCCAGCAGCCAAGGGGGGGACAGGGGGTCCTACGAGCAGTACTTC. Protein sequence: CASSQGGDRGSYEQYF.

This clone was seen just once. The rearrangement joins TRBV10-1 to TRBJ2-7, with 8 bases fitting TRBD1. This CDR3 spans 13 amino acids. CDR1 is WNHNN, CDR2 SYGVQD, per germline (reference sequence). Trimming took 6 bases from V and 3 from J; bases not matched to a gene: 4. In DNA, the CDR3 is TGCGCCAGCAGCCGGGACAGGAACTACGAGCAGTACTTC. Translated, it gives CASSRDRNYEQYF.

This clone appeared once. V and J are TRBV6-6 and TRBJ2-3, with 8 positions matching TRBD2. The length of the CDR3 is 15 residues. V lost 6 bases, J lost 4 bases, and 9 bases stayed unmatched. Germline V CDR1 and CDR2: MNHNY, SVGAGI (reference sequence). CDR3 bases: TGTGCCAGCAGGGCACGGGGGGGGTCCCCAGATACGCAGTATTTT. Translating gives CASRARGGSPDTQYF.

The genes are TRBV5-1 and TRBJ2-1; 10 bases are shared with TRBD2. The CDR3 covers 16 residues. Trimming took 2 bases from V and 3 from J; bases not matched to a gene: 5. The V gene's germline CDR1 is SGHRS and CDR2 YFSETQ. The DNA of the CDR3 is TGCGCCAGCAGCTTACTAGCGGGATCCAGCTACAATGAGCAGTTCTTC. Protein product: CASSLLAGSSYNEQFF.

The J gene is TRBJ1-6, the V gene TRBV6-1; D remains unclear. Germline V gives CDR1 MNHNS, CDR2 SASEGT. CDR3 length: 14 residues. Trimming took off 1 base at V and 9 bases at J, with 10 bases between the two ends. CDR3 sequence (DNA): TGTGCCAGCAGTGAAGTCTCGACATCTTCACCCCTCCACTTT. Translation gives CASSEVSTSSPLHF.